This TCR beta chain was sequenced during a study of regulatory T cells in long-lasting Graves disease. Time point meaning: newly diagnosed GD, antithyroid drugs for less than 3 months. Scientists built the TCR library using RNA that was extracted from PBMCs. Study results and limitations: Peripheral blood was the sole material, not thyroid tissue.

With 4 bases removed from V and 4 bases from J, the gap between germline ends came to 13 bases. The CDR3 consists of 13 residues. CDR1 is SQVTM, CDR2 ANQGSEA, per germline. Of note for this clonotype: The antigen is unknown.

Relying on iRepertoire HTBI primers and Arm-PCR of CDR3 regions, the team built TCR beta libraries. TCRdb analysed the multiplex PCR reads with MiXCR anew, one entry per CDR3 protein. Of about 210,000 distinct CDR3 sequences in the sample, around a fifth are singletons; the top ten hold approximately 12%. This sample also appeared in a second study, on T cells in Graves' hyperthyroidism and ophthalmopathy. That work states: Carried out on the TCR CDR3, a first-round RT-PCR used the HTBI primer set. Within blood appeared most thyroid clonotypes that had expanded above 0.001.

This sequence originates from a woman aged 30 to 39 with Graves disease. The sequencing used peripheral blood mononuclear cells (PBMCs), collected at new diagnosis, from a patient treated with antithyroid drugs. This chain uses TRBV29-1 with TRBJ1-2; D unclear. The CDR3 spells CSVVRDAIYGYTF. The CDR3 nucleotides are TGCAGCGTTGTAAGGGATGCGATCTATGGCTACACCTTC.